The rows below give T cell receptor beta chains drawn from one sample of a study of T-cell memory formation after mild COVID-19. TCRdb redid the calling of the 5' RACE reads with MiXCR, one entry per CDR3 protein. The table shows approximately 190,000 distinct CDR3 sequences, with about 16% occurring only once. The sequenced sample was PBMCs or a T cell subset sorted from them (not recorded which). The receptor set was obtained from an adult woman who had mild COVID-19 (a few samples of this study predate the infection). Cell type and time point are not known. CDR3s include the opening cysteine and the closing phenylalanine or tryptophan. A D gene is named only where the DNA matches it firmly. Rows give clone size only sometimes, using once, few, many, or a class for an expanded clone.

TRBJ2-5 - - TRBV18 CASSPPMKTETQYF TGTGCCAGCTCACCACCTATGAAAACAGAGACCCAGTACTTC
TRBJ2-1 TRBD2 few TRBV7-9 CASSLGGLAGYNEQFF TGTGCCAGCAGCTTAGGCGGACTAGCGGGGTACAATGAGCAGTTCTTC
TRBJ2-5 TRBD2 few TRBV12-3/TRBV12-4 CASSLTSGSGGETQYF TGTGCCAGCAGTTTGACTAGCGGGAGTGGTGGAGAGACCCAGTACTTC
TRBJ2-3 TRBD2 once TRBV4-1 CASSQEGLAGWDTQYF TGCGCCAGCAGCCAAGAGGGACTAGCGGGTTGGGATACGCAGTATTTT
TRBJ1-3 - few TRBV29-1 CSVSKRSSGNTIYF TGCAGCGTCTCAAAGCGGAGCTCTGGAAACACCATATATTTT
TRBJ1-2 TRBD1 - TRBV6-5 CASSGGLDGYTF TGTGCCAGCTCAGGGGGCTTGGATGGCTACACCTTC
TRBJ1-1 - - TRBV15 CATSREGANTEAFF TGTGCCACCAGCAGAGAAGGGGCTAACACTGAAGCTTTCTTT
TRBJ2-7 - few TRBV6-6 CASSYSAVPRDEQYF TGTGCCAGCAGTTACTCGGCCGTGCCTCGGGACGAGCAGTACTTC
TRBJ1-6 TRBD1 few TRBV28 CASSLRQGGSSPLHF TGTGCCAGCAGCCTAAGACAGGGAGGGAGTTCACCCCTCCACTTT
TRBJ2-1 TRBD2 once TRBV24-1 CATSGMAGGHNEQFF TGTGCCACAAGTGGAATGGCGGGGGGCCATAATGAGCAGTTCTTC
TRBJ1-4 - - TRBV7-8 CASSFTHGEKLFF TGTGCCAGCAGCTTTACCCACGGGGAAAAACTGTTTTTT
TRBJ2-6 - - TRBV2 CASRGRTGANVLTF TGTGCCAGCAGGGGCAGGACTGGGGCCAACGTCCTGACTTTC
TRBJ2-7 - - TRBV6-5 CASSYSRQGLGEQYF TGTGCCAGCAGTTACTCCCGCCAGGGGCTGGGGGAGCAGTACTTC
TRBJ2-1 TRBD1 few TRBV19 CASRSVGQGHEQFF TGTGCCAGTAGATCTGTAGGACAGGGCCACGAGCAGTTCTTC
TRBJ2-5 - - TRBV5-8 CASSLKGRGETQYF TGTGCCAGCAGCTTGAAAGGGAGAGGGGAGACCCAGTACTTC
TRBJ2-5 TRBD2 few TRBV7-3 CASSFGLGGTQYF TGTGCCAGCAGCTTTGGACTAGGAGGGACCCAGTACTTC
TRBJ2-7 - few TRBV3-1 CASSQDRASYEQYF TGTGCCAGCAGCCAAGACAGGGCTAGCTACGAGCAGTACTTC